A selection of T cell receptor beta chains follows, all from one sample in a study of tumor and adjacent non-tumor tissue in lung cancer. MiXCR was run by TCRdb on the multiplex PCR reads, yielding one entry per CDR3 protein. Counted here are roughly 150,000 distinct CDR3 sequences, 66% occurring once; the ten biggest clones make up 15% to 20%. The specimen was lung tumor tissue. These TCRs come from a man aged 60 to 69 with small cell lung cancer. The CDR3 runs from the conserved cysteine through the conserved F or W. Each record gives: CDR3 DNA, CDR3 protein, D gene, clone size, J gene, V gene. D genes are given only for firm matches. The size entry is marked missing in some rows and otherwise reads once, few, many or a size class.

CDR3nt: TGCAGTGCTAGTCCGGAGAGGGAGACCCAGTACTTC; CDR3aa: CSASPERETQYF; d_gene: -; abundance: many; j_gene: TRBJ2-5; v_gene: TRBV20-1
CDR3nt: TGTGCCAACAGCCTTGATGGTGTAGATCAGCCCCAGCATTTT; CDR3aa: CANSLDGVDQPQHF; d_gene: -; abundance: -; j_gene: TRBJ1-5; v_gene: TRBV12-3/TRBV12-4
CDR3nt: TGTGCCAGCAGGCCCTCACTAGCGGGAGTGAAGAATGAGCAGTTCTTC; CDR3aa: CASRPSLAGVKNEQFF; d_gene: TRBD2; abundance: once; j_gene: TRBJ2-1; v_gene: TRBV2
CDR3nt: TGTGCCAGCACCCCTCGATTGCTAGCGGGAGACACAGATACGCAGTATTTT; CDR3aa: CASTPRLLAGDTDTQYF; d_gene: TRBD2; abundance: -; j_gene: TRBJ2-3; v_gene: TRBV12-3/TRBV12-4
CDR3nt: TGCAGTGCTAGGGTCGGGACCGGGCAAGAGACCCAGTACTTC; CDR3aa: CSARVGTGQETQYF; d_gene: -; abundance: -; j_gene: TRBJ2-5; v_gene: TRBV20-1
CDR3nt: TGCGCCAGGAGGGTTGGACTAGCGGGAAACAATGAGCGGTTCTTC; CDR3aa: CARRVGLAGNNERFF; d_gene: TRBD2; abundance: -; j_gene: TRBJ2-1; v_gene: TRBV4-1
CDR3nt: TGCAGTGCTACAAGACAGGGGATTAGGGTCATTCAGTACTTC; CDR3aa: CSATRQGIRVIQYF; d_gene: TRBD1; abundance: many; j_gene: TRBJ2-4; v_gene: TRBV20-1
CDR3nt: TGTGCCAGCAGCTGGGGACAGGGTCTAAAGCCCCAGCATTTT; CDR3aa: CASSWGQGLKPQHF; d_gene: TRBD1; abundance: -; j_gene: TRBJ1-5; v_gene: TRBV7-2
CDR3nt: TGTGCCAGCAGCCAATCGGGATTCACAGATACGCAGTATTTT; CDR3aa: CASSQSGFTDTQYF; d_gene: -; abundance: -; j_gene: TRBJ2-3; v_gene: TRBV4-2
CDR3nt: TGCAGCGCCCGTTACGGGGCTGGAAACGCCATATATTTT; CDR3aa: CSARYGAGNAIYF; d_gene: -; abundance: -; j_gene: TRBJ1-3; v_gene: TRBV29-1
CDR3nt: TGTGTCAGCAGCTCGAAGCAGGGGTCAAGGATAAACACTGAAGCTTTCTTT; CDR3aa: CVSSSKQGSRINTEAFF; d_gene: -; abundance: few; j_gene: TRBJ1-1; v_gene: TRBV11-2
CDR3nt: TGTGCCACCAGCCTCCCCCGGGGCGCGACCGGGGAGCTGTTTTTT; CDR3aa: CATSLPRGATGELFF; d_gene: -; abundance: few; j_gene: TRBJ2-2; v_gene: TRBV24-1
CDR3nt: TGCAGTGCTAGAGATCGGACTAGCGGGAGGGCCCTATTCGGCGACATTCAGTACTTC; CDR3aa: CSARDRTSGRALFGDIQYF; d_gene: TRBD2; abundance: few; j_gene: TRBJ2-4; v_gene: TRBV20-1
CDR3nt: TGTGCCAGCAGCGTCACAGAATCCTATGGCTACACCTTT; CDR3aa: CASSVTESYGYTF; d_gene: -; abundance: -; j_gene: TRBJ1-2; v_gene: TRBV11-2
CDR3nt: TGTGCCAGCAGTTCCACGACAGGGGGCGGTTCACGCCCCCACTTT; CDR3aa: CASSSTTGGGSRPHF; d_gene: TRBD1; abundance: once; j_gene: TRBJ1-6; v_gene: TRBV6-5
CDR3nt: TGTGCCAGCAGTGAGTTCGAGACCCAGTACTTC; CDR3aa: CASSEFETQYF; d_gene: -; abundance: few; j_gene: TRBJ2-5; v_gene: TRBV6-5
CDR3nt: TGCGCCAGCAGCCTCAAGCCGACTAGCGGGAGTCATGAGCCGTTCTTC; CDR3aa: CASSLKPTSGSHEPFF; d_gene: TRBD2; abundance: -; j_gene: TRBJ2-1; v_gene: TRBV11-1
CDR3nt: TGCAGTGCGCTCTCTTCCTCAGATACGCAGTATTTT; CDR3aa: CSALSSSDTQYF; d_gene: -; abundance: many; j_gene: TRBJ2-3; v_gene: TRBV20-1
CDR3nt: TGTGCCAGCACCTATAGGGAGTTGCATTCACCCCTCCACTTT; CDR3aa: CASTYRELHSPLHF; d_gene: -; abundance: -; j_gene: TRBJ1-6; v_gene: TRBV12-3/TRBV12-4
CDR3nt: TGTGCCAGCAGCCGGCGGGAGGGCGGGGCAGAGACCCAGTACTTC; CDR3aa: CASSRREGGAETQYF; d_gene: TRBD2; abundance: -; j_gene: TRBJ2-5; v_gene: TRBV12-3/TRBV12-4
CDR3nt: TGTGCCAGCAGCGACTACGGAATTTACAATGAGCAGTTCTTC; CDR3aa: CASSDYGIYNEQFF; d_gene: -; abundance: -; j_gene: TRBJ2-1; v_gene: TRBV7-2
CDR3nt: TGTGCCAGCAGTCCCGGGGGTGTCTATACGCAGTATTTT; CDR3aa: CASSPGGVYTQYF; d_gene: -; abundance: many; j_gene: TRBJ2-3; v_gene: TRBV6-2/TRBV6-3
CDR3nt: TGTGCCAGCAAAGGGGGATTAAGTAATGAGCAGTTCTTC; CDR3aa: CASKGGLSNEQFF; d_gene: -; abundance: many; j_gene: TRBJ2-1; v_gene: TRBV6-2/TRBV6-3
CDR3nt: TGCAGTGCTAATATTAGCGGTGGGGAGACCCAGTACTTC; CDR3aa: CSANISGGETQYF; d_gene: -; abundance: -; j_gene: TRBJ2-5; v_gene: TRBV20-1
CDR3nt: TGTGCCAGCAGTGAATTCAGGGGGGCGGATCAGCCCCAGCATTTT; CDR3aa: CASSEFRGADQPQHF; d_gene: TRBD1; abundance: -; j_gene: TRBJ1-5; v_gene: TRBV6-1
CDR3nt: TGTGCCACCAGTGACGCCTCGAGGGATGAGCAGTTCTTC; CDR3aa: CATSDASRDEQFF; d_gene: -; abundance: -; j_gene: TRBJ2-1; v_gene: TRBV24-1
CDR3nt: TGCAGTGCTAGGTCCCTGGCTGGCGGGAGAGATACGCAGTATTTT; CDR3aa: CSARSLAGGRDTQYF; d_gene: TRBD2; abundance: -; j_gene: TRBJ2-3; v_gene: TRBV20-1
CDR3nt: TGTGCCAGCACCCGGACAGGGGGCCCCCTGAACGAGCATTTCTTC; CDR3aa: CASTRTGGPLNEHFF; d_gene: TRBD1; abundance: once; j_gene: TRBJ2-1; v_gene: TRBV6-1
CDR3nt: TGTGCCACCAGCCACCTCGTAGTGGCAGGGAGGGGCCATGAGCAGTTCTTC; CDR3aa: CATSHLVVAGRGHEQFF; d_gene: TRBD2; abundance: -; j_gene: TRBJ2-1; v_gene: TRBV11-2
CDR3nt: TGCAGTGCTCCGGGACTAGCTGGAGCTGGTGCCAAAGACATTCAGTACTTC; CDR3aa: CSAPGLAGAGAKDIQYF; d_gene: TRBD2; abundance: -; j_gene: TRBJ2-4; v_gene: TRBV20-1
CDR3nt: TGTGCCTGCAGTTTAGTGCGAGCGGGAGGGCCAAATACGCAGTATTTT; CDR3aa: CACSLVRAGGPNTQYF; d_gene: TRBD2; abundance: -; j_gene: TRBJ2-3; v_gene: TRBV11-2
CDR3nt: TGTGCCTGCAGCCCGGACTACAGTTCGTGGGAGCTGTTTTTT; CDR3aa: CACSPDYSSWELFF; d_gene: -; abundance: -; j_gene: TRBJ2-2; v_gene: TRBV5-4
CDR3nt: TGTGCCAGCAGCTCAGGTTTCCCGGCTTCCTTT; CDR3aa: CASSSGFPASF; d_gene: -; abundance: few; j_gene: TRBJ1-1; v_gene: TRBV11-2
CDR3nt: TGCAGTGCAAGAATGGCGGGTCCCCACGAGCAGTACTTC; CDR3aa: CSARMAGPHEQYF; d_gene: -; abundance: few; j_gene: TRBJ2-7; v_gene: TRBV20-1
CDR3nt: TGCAGCGTGTCGGCTGAGGATATGCAGTTTTTT; CDR3aa: CSVSAEDMQFF; d_gene: -; abundance: -; j_gene: TRBJ2-3; v_gene: TRBV29-1
CDR3nt: TGCAGTGCTAACCGGCCGGTTACAGCCTACAGTGAGCAGTTCTTC; CDR3aa: CSANRPVTAYSEQFF; d_gene: -; abundance: -; j_gene: TRBJ2-1; v_gene: TRBV20-1
CDR3nt: TGTGCCAGCAGTTTAGCAGTCCTGGGGGGCGGCAATCAGCCCCAGCATTTT; CDR3aa: CASSLAVLGGGNQPQHF; d_gene: -; abundance: -; j_gene: TRBJ1-5; v_gene: TRBV28
CDR3nt: TGTGCCAGCAGCCGAGTTGGTGGCCAAGAGACCCAGTACTTC; CDR3aa: CASSRVGGQETQYF; d_gene: -; abundance: few; j_gene: TRBJ2-5; v_gene: TRBV7-6
CDR3nt: TGCGCCAGCAGCCAAGATTGGGATAGCGGGGCCAACACCGGTGAGCTGTTTTTT; CDR3aa: CASSQDWDSGANTGELFF; d_gene: TRBD2; abundance: few; j_gene: TRBJ2-2; v_gene: TRBV4-1
CDR3nt: TGCAACGCCAGGACAGGGGGCCAAGAGACCCAGTACTTC; CDR3aa: CNARTGGQETQYF; d_gene: TRBD1; abundance: -; j_gene: TRBJ2-5; v_gene: TRBV29-1
CDR3nt: TGTGCCAGTAGTATCTCTCCGGGAGTCAAGAATGAGCAGTTCTTC; CDR3aa: CASSISPGVKNEQFF; d_gene: -; abundance: -; j_gene: TRBJ2-1; v_gene: TRBV19
CDR3nt: TGTGCCAGCAGTAGAGACAAGGGAGGTGAGCGGTTCTTC; CDR3aa: CASSRDKGGERFF; d_gene: -; abundance: -; j_gene: TRBJ2-1; v_gene: TRBV12-3/TRBV12-4
CDR3nt: TGCGCCAGCAGTCCAACTGGGACAGGGTTTAGCTATGGCTACACCTTC; CDR3aa: CASSPTGTGFSYGYTF; d_gene: TRBD1; abundance: -; j_gene: TRBJ1-2; v_gene: TRBV4-1
CDR3nt: TGTGCCAGCAGCGCACGCCGGAGGGACGAGCAGTACTTC; CDR3aa: CASSARRRDEQYF; d_gene: -; abundance: -; j_gene: TRBJ2-7; v_gene: TRBV13
CDR3nt: TGCAGCGTTGGGGACAGGGGGAACACTGAAGCTTTCTTT; CDR3aa: CSVGDRGNTEAFF; d_gene: TRBD1; abundance: -; j_gene: TRBJ1-1; v_gene: TRBV29-1
CDR3nt: TGTGCCAGCACCTACGGACTAGCGGGAATTGGTGAGACCCAGTACTTC; CDR3aa: CASTYGLAGIGETQYF; d_gene: TRBD2; abundance: few; j_gene: TRBJ2-5; v_gene: TRBV2